The 27 T cell receptor beta chains presented below share a single source sample, sequenced in a study of regulatory T cells in long-lasting Graves disease (dated by TCRdb to about 2021). The library came from multiplex PCR. The run used an Illumina HiSeq 4000. CDR3 regions were amplified by Arm-PCR with iRepertoire HTBI primers to construct TCR beta libraries. The raw public data were reprocessed by TCRdb itself: fastp quality trimming at Q25, MiXCR clonotype calling, in-frame beta chains only. CDR3 protein duplicates are merged, each entry listing the most common genes and DNA. This sample lists over 350,000 distinct CDR3 sequences; about 15% were detected once. Together, the top ten hold about 8.2% of the sample. Read against the paper, the sample's time point label means: newly diagnosed GD, antithyroid drugs for less than 3 months. For both TCR sequencing and RNA sequencing, RNA was extracted from PBMCs in TRIzol.

The sample was also linked to a second study, of T cells in Graves' hyperthyroidism and ophthalmopathy.

The sequencing used peripheral blood mononuclear cells (PBMCs), collected at new diagnosis, from a patient treated with antithyroid drugs. The source of these receptors is a woman aged 40 to 49 with Graves disease. Donor details come from another sample of the same person, matched by shared clones.

This clonotype was recorded many times. This sequence joins TRBV2 and TRBJ2-1; 8 bases fit TRBD1. Germline-derived CDR1 and CDR2 are SNHLY and FYNNEI. CDR3 length equals 16 residues. The junction had 8 bases not matched to a gene; V was cut back by 0 bases and J by 7 bases. In DNA form, the CDR3 reads TGTGCCAGCAGTGAAGCGCTTCTCAGGGGGCGGAATGAGCAGTTCTTC. Its protein product is CASSEALLRGRNEQFF.

The V and J genes are TRBV2 and TRBJ2-7, with TRBD1 identical over 10 bases. V gave up 4 bases and J gave up 7 bases; unmatched junction bases: 10. The CDR3 has 15 amino acids. The germline gives CDR1 SNHLY, CDR2 FYNNEI. Here the CDR3 reads CASSARGTGEGEQYF. DNA for the CDR3: TGTGCCAGCAGTGCCCGCGGGACAGGGGAGGGTGAGCAGTACTTC.

This clonotype was recorded many times. The V and J genes are TRBV7-2 and TRBJ2-3; 7 positions agree with TRBD1. Trimming cost V 5 bases and J 4 bases; bases outside gene matches: 6. The CDR3 has 14 amino acids. Germline lookup yields CDR1 SGHTA and CDR2 FQGNSA. This chain's CDR3 is CASSPLDRADTQYF. Here the CDR3 DNA reads TGTGCCAGCAGCCCCCTAGACAGGGCAGATACGCAGTATTTT.

The table lists this clonotype with many counts. V and J are TRBV29-1 and TRBJ1-2; TRBD1 matches 9 bases. Per the germline V gene, CDR1 is SQVTM and CDR2 is ANQGSEA. V dropped 4 bases and J dropped 6; count of bases not matched to a gene: 0. This CDR3 has 11 residues. The CDR3 bases are TGCAGCGTTGGACAGGGGGATGGCTACACCTTC. Translation gives CSVGQGDGYTF. Full variable domain (outside the CDR3, taken from reference TRBV29-1 and TRBJ1-2): SAVISQKPSRDICQRGTSLTIQCQVDSQVTMMFWYRQQPGQSLTLIATANQGSEATYESGFVIDKFPISRPNLTFSTLTVSNMSPEDSSIYLCSVGQGDGYTFGSGTRLTVV.

This clonotype was recorded at least ten times. The J gene is TRBJ2-2, the V gene TRBV6-2 or TRBV6-3; possible D gene TRBD1, 5 bases. The CDR3 is 15 residues long. Germline V CDR1 and CDR2: MNHEY, SVGEGT. Trimming stripped 4 bases from V and 3 bases from J, with 12 bases between. The CDR3 DNA is TGTGCCAGCAGTTCACCTCTCAGGGACACCGGGGAGCTGTTTTTT. Amino acids: CASSSPLRDTGELFF.

The chain has TRBV25-1 and TRBJ2-2, with TRBD2 matching over 10 bases. The length of the CDR3 is 17 residues. Germline lookup yields CDR1 MGHDK and CDR2 SYGVNS. The J segment lost 5 bases and the V segment lost 6 bases, leaving 12 bases of the junction unmatched. The CDR3: CASSPIPSGSVTGELFF. In DNA, the CDR3 is TGTGCCAGCAGCCCAATTCCTAGCGGGAGTGTGACCGGGGAGCTGTTTTTT.

The chain links TRBV5-1 to TRBJ2-7; D might be TRBD1 (5 bases). Trimming stripped 7 bases from V and 7 bases from J, with 15 bases between. CDR1 is SGHRS and CDR2 is YFSETQ in the germline V gene. This CDR3 is 12 amino acids long. CDR3 nucleotides: TGCGCCAGCTTTCGAAGGGGCAAAGAGCAGTACTTC. It is translated as CASFRRGKEQYF.

This chain uses TRBV20-1 with TRBJ1-2; 8 positions agree with TRBD1. The germline CDR1 and CDR2 sequences are DFQATT and SNEGSKA (reference sequence). CDR3 length equals 13 residues. The V segment lost 6 bases and the J segment 4 bases; nucleotides outside the gene matches: 7. CDR3: CSAGRTGTYGYTF. The CDR3 bases are TGCAGTGCCGGACGGACAGGGACCTATGGCTACACCTTC.

This clonotype has just a few counts. V gene TRBV19 combines with J gene TRBJ1-5; D unclear. V lost 3 bases, J lost 2 bases, and 8 bases lay in between. The CDR3 loop spans 14 amino acids. Germline V gene sequence: CDR1 LNHDA, CDR2 SQIVND (reference sequence). The CDR3 DNA is TGTGCCAGTAGTATTGGGTGGGGCAATCAGCCCCAGCATTTT. Its translation: CASSIGWGNQPQHF. The entire variable domain, with the rest obtained from reference TRBV19 and TRBJ1-5, is as follows: DGGITQSPKYLFRKEGQNVTLSCEQNLNHDAMYWYRQDPGQGLRLIYYSQIVNDFQKGDIAEGYSVSREKKESFPLTVTSAQKNPTAFYLCASSIGWGNQPQHFGDGTRLSIL.

The sample holds many counts of this clonotype. The chain combines TRBV9 with TRBJ2-2; D is undetermined. CDR1 is SGDLS, CDR2 YYNGEE, per germline. Trimming took 3 bases from V and 3 from J, leaving 9 bases between them. The CDR3 length is 14 residues. The CDR3 DNA reads as TGTGCCAGCAGCGCCCTCCTCGACACCGGGGAGCTGTTTTTT. The encoded protein is CASSALLDTGELFF.

This clonotype came up many times. The chain employs TRBV10-3 and TRBJ2-2, with D perhaps matching TRBD1 (5 bases). CDR3 length equals 16 residues. Trimming removed 0 bases from V and 0 bases from J, with 8 bases in between. From germline, CDR1 is ENHRY and CDR2 SYGVKD. The CDR3 region has the DNA TGTGCCATCAGTGAGTCAGGGGCGACGAACACCGGGGAGCTGTTTTTT. It translates to CAISESGATNTGELFF.

This clonotype was detected ten times or more. The V and J genes are TRBV28 and TRBJ2-1; 9 bases are shared with TRBD2. Germline-derived CDR1 and CDR2 are MDHEN and SYDVKM. Germline trimming cut 3 bases from V and 5 bases from J; bases unmatched to any gene: 5. The CDR3 is 15 amino acids. CDR3 sequence: CASSFSGGGNNEQFF. The CDR3 DNA is TGTGCCAGCAGTTTTAGCGGGGGCGGGAACAATGAGCAGTTCTTC.

As concerns this clonotype: One junction end does not reproduce the germline sequence, and a read error may be involved. The chain links TRBV10-3 to TRBJ1-2; tentative D call: TRBD1 (5 bases). The CDR3 runs 14 residues. CDR1 is ENHRY and CDR2 is SYGVKD in the germline V gene. Here the CDR3 DNA reads TGTGCCATCAGAAACATTCCGGACAACTATAGCTACACCTTC. It codes for CAIRNIPDNYSYTF.

This clonotype was picked up many times. The gene calls are TRBV20-1 and TRBJ2-7; TRBD2 is a possible D gene (6 bases). With 3 bases removed from V and 4 bases from J, the gap between germline ends came to 13 bases. The CDR3 has 13 residues. Germline V lookup: CDR1 DFQATT, CDR2 SNEGSKA (reference sequence). The CDR3 region has the DNA TGCAGTGCTAGGGGACTGGTTGGGTACGAGCAGTACTTC. It yields the protein CSARGLVGYEQYF.

The table lists this clonotype with a few counts. The rearrangement links TRBV5-1 to TRBJ2-2; D is perhaps TRBD1 (6 bases). The CDR3 sequence is 16 residues long. V shed 1 base and J shed 0 bases, with 10 bases lying between them. CDR1 is SGHRS and CDR2 is YFSETQ in the germline V gene. Written as DNA, the CDR3 is TGCGCCAGCAGCTTGTCCAGGGGCACGAACACCGGGGAGCTGTTTTTT. As protein: CASSLSRGTNTGELFF.

This clonotype was picked up many times. The V gene is TRBV12-3 or TRBV12-4, the J gene TRBJ1-3; D not resolved. The CDR3 has 15 amino acids. Between the trimmed V and J ends, which lost 4 bases and 1 base, there was a span of 11 bases. The CDR3 nucleotides are TGTGCCAGCAGTTACCACAGTTCGTCTGGAAACACCATATATTTT. Translating gives CASSYHSSSGNTIYF.

The sample holds one count of this clonotype. Since a much larger clone is just one base distant, this may be a read error. The chain couples TRBV6-1 to TRBJ1-6, with D tentatively TRBD1 (6 bases). The V end was cut by 1 base, the J end by 8 bases, with 6 bases between. Germline CDR1 and CDR2: MNHNS and SASEGT. There are 13 residues in the CDR3. The CDR3 is CASSEEGDSPLHF. CDR3 DNA sequence: TGTGCCAGCAGTGAAGAGGGGGATTCACCCCTCCACTTT.

In its sample, this clonotype was seen many times. The V and J genes are TRBV12-3 or TRBV12-4 and TRBJ2-1, with TRBD2 identical over 9 bases. The CDR3 has 11 amino acids. V lost 3 bases to trimming and J lost 15 bases; unmatched junction nucleotides: 3. The DNA of the CDR3 is TGTGCCAGCAGTTTCCTAGCGGGACTGTTCTTC. The encoded protein is CASSFLAGLFF.

This clonotype has ten or more counts. The chain carries TRBV30 and TRBJ2-7; 14 bases map to TRBD2. This CDR3 contains 16 residues. Losses at the gene ends were 8 bases for V and 1 base for J; bases not matched to a gene: 10. The V gene's germline CDR1 is GTSNPN and CDR2 SVGIG (reference sequence). CDR3: CAGGLAGGLESYEQYF. The CDR3 DNA reads TGTGCCGGAGGACTAGCGGGAGGATTAGAATCCTACGAGCAGTACTTC. The full variable domain, in which reference TRBV30 and TRBJ2-7 provide the parts outside the CDR3, is SQTIHQWPATLVQPVGSPLSLECTVEGTSNPNLYWYRQAAGRGLQLLFYSVGIGQISSEVPQNLSASRPQDRQFILSSKKLLLSDSGFYLCAGGLAGGLESYEQYFGPGTRLTVT.

Concerning this clonotype: A single base separates this from a much larger clone, so it may be a read error. This rearrangement joins TRBV5-1 to TRBJ1-2, with D hard to call. CDR3 length: 11 amino acids. CDR1 is SGHRS and CDR2 is YFSETQ in the germline V gene. The CDR3 sequence is CASSDDYGHTF. The CDR3 DNA reads TGCGCCAGCAGCGACGACTATGGCCACACCTTC.

This clonotype has a handful of counts. The rearrangement uses TRBV28 and TRBJ2-2; 9 bases line up with TRBD1. The CDR3 covers 14 residues. The germline gives CDR1 MDHEN, CDR2 SYDVKM. V lost 5 bases, J lost 6 bases, and 4 bases stayed unmatched. Written as DNA, the CDR3 is TGTGCCAGCAGTCCCGGGACAGGGCCCGGGGAGCTGTTTTTT. Translating gives CASSPGTGPGELFF.

This clonotype was observed at least ten times. Here the CDR3 DNA reads TGTGCCAGCAGTTTAGATCCGGGACAGGCATATTCATCCTACGAGCAGTACTTC. This encodes CASSLDPGQAYSSYEQYF. This chain uses TRBV28 with TRBJ2-7, with 8 bases aligning to TRBD1. The ends lost 2 bases at V and 1 base at J; junction bases unmatched: 13. Germline CDR1 and CDR2: MDHEN and SYDVKM. CDR3 length: 18 residues. Drawing the rest from reference TRBV28 and TRBJ2-7, the complete variable domain is DVKVTQSSRYLVKRTGEKVFLECVQDMDHENMFWYRQDPGLGLRLIYFSYDVKMKEKGDIPEGYSVSREKKERFSLILESASTNQTSMYLCASSLDPGQAYSSYEQYFGPGTRLTVT.

Ten or more counts support this clonotype. The chain has TRBV28 and TRBJ2-1; 10 bases agree with TRBD1. V trimming: 4 bases; J trimming: 4 bases; junction bases outside the gene matches: 10. This CDR3 is built from 17 residues. Germline V gives CDR1 MDHEN, CDR2 SYDVKM. CDR3 nucleotides: TGTGCCAGCAGTTCGGGACAGGGGAGATTACGGTACAATGAGCAGTTCTTC. Its translation is CASSSGQGRLRYNEQFF.

The sample holds many counts of this clonotype. This chain connects TRBV19 to TRBJ2-7, with TRBD1 matching 7 bases. Germline V lookup: CDR1 LNHDA, CDR2 SQIVND (reference sequence). V lost 5 bases, J lost 3 bases, and 7 bases stayed unmatched. This CDR3 has 14 amino acids. CDR3 nucleotides: TGTGCCAGTAGTCCCGATCGACAGGGCTACGAGCAGTACTTC. This gives the protein CASSPDRQGYEQYF.

This clonotype was found a few times. The chain combines TRBV19 with TRBJ1-1; D is ambiguous. The CDR3 has 13 residues. CDR1 and CDR2 from the germline V gene are LNHDA and SQIVND (reference sequence). V lost 1 base and J lost 0, with 3 bases in between. The CDR3 spells CASSIALNTEAFF. The CDR3 DNA sequence: TGTGCCAGTAGTATAGCTTTGAACACTGAAGCTTTCTTT.

This clonotype has only a few counts. The rearrangement joins TRBV16 to TRBJ2-7; perhaps TRBD1 as D (7 bases). Germline values: CDR1 KGHSY, CDR2 FQNENV. The length of the CDR3 is 16 residues. V was cut by 1 base and J by 2 bases, with 15 bases left in between. The CDR3 loop reads CASSQFPQGGTYEQYF. CDR3 nucleotide sequence: TGTGCCAGCAGCCAATTCCCGCAGGGGGGAACCTACGAGCAGTACTTC.

This clonotype was found many times. The chain couples TRBV12-3 or TRBV12-4 to TRBJ2-7; TRBD1 matches at 8 bases. With 4 bases clipped from V and 4 bases from J, the junction kept 6 bases outside the gene matches. CDR3 length: 14 amino acids. The CDR3 nucleotides read TGTGCCAGCAGTTGGGGACAGGTCCGATACGAGCAGTACTTC. Its translation: CASSWGQVRYEQYF.